The following is a T cell receptor beta chain sequence with its context. The antigen remains unidentified. V lost 2 bases and J lost 5, with 6 bases in between. The CDR3 covers 11 residues. Germline CDR1 and CDR2: SQVTM and ANQGSEA. The sample belongs to a study of OX40 agonist ivuxolimab in advanced cancers. Study-level background: The treatment was a fully human IgG2 OX40 agonist, ivuxolimab. Patients got intravenous ivuxolimab at 0.01 to 10 mg/kg every 2 weeks. A mean age of approximately 64 years, range roughly 23 to 85, was recorded, and over 65% were male.

Study-wide results and caveats: CD4+ and CD8+ blood T cells expanded clonally by week 6 at 0.1 to 3.0 mg/kg.

Sequenced by immunoSEQ multiplex PCR; TCRdb stores in-frame clones only, minus some. The sample lists about 46,000 clones, about four fifths seen once, with about 1.8% in the top ten. This sequence originates from an adult with an advanced solid tumor such as melanoma, head and neck, liver or kidney cancer. This rearrangement joins TRBV29-1 to TRBJ1-1; D call uncertain. This sample comprised CD4+ or CD8+ T cells sorted from blood, obtained in a trial of the OX40 agonist ivuxolimab. The CDR3 is CSVEWVTEAFF. The CDR3 DNA reads as TGCAGCGTTGAATGGGTGACTGAAGCTTTCTTT.